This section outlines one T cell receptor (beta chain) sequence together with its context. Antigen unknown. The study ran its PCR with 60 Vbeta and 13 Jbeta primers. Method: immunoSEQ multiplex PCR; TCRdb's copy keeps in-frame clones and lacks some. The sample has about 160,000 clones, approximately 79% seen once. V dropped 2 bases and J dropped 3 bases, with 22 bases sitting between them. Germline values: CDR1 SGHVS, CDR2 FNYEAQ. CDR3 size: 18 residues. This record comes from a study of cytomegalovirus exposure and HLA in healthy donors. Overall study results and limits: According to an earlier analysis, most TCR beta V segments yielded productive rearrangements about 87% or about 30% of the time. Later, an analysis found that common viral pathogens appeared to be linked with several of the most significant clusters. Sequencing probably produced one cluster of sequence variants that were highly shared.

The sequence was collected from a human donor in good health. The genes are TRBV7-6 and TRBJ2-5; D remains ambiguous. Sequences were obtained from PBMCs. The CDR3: CASSLILGDKARKETQYF. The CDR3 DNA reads TGTGCCAGCAGCTTAATATTAGGTGACAAAGCCCGAAAAGAGACCCAGTACTTC. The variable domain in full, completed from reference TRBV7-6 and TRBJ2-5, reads GAGVSQSPRYKVTKRGQDVALRCDPISGHVSLYWYRQALGQGPEFLTYFNYEAQQDKSGLPNDRFSAERPEGSISTLTIQRTEQRDSAMYRCASSLILGDKARKETQYFGPGTRLLVL.